This T cell receptor beta chain was documented in a study of blood T cells in healthy people across ages. Study as a whole: Using template switching, researchers captured about one barcoded beta molecule for each two T cells.

Trimming shortened V by 3 bases and J by 6 bases, and 17 bases separated the two germline ends. The CDR3 spans 14 residues. Per the germline V gene, CDR1 is SQVTM and CDR2 is ANQGSEA. Per sample, a minimum of 6 million PBMCs were isolated. The second PCR ran about 6 to 12 cycles with a sample-barcoded 5' primer and J-beta primers. MiXCR, applied by TCRdb to the 5' RACE reads, yields one record per CDR3 protein. This sample yields some 1,000,000 distinct CDR3 sequences, of which less than 25% are seen a single time; 0.75% belongs to the top ten. This clonotype has more than one count but fewer than ten. A further study also used this sample, focusing on T cells of mothers and their children. This second study notes: The sample comes from roughly 9 healthy Caucasian donors: mothers and children.

This TCR derives from a girl aged 2-10 years in good health. The chain has TRBV29-1 and TRBJ1-2; D is unresolved. The sample taken for sequencing was blood. The CDR3 region has the DNA TGCAGCGTTGAGAGGACCCACAATTTGGATGGCTACACCTTC. Protein product: CSVERTHNLDGYTF.